This T cell receptor beta chain originates from a study of T cell changes during pregnancy in multiple sclerosis. The table lists this clone with a count of one. Assay: immunoSEQ multiplex PCR; the TCRdb copy retains only in-frame clones and omits some. The sample includes about 50,000 clones, 92% seen only once; the top ten take 0.39%. The germline gives CDR1 LNHNV, CDR2 YYDKDF (reference sequence). The CDR3 is 13 amino acids. J was trimmed by 0 bases and V by 8 bases; bases with no gene match: 2. Sequences were derived from CD4+ T cells from peripheral blood mononuclear cells, sampled after pregnancy. The sequence was obtained from a female donor with multiple sclerosis, enrolled in a pregnancy study. V usage is TRBV15 and J usage is TRBJ2-3; 7 bases fit TRBD2. The CDR3 reads CATLAASTDTQYF. CDR3 DNA sequence: TGTGCCACCCTAGCGGCTAGCACAGATACGCAGTATTTT. The full variable domain, in which reference TRBV15 and TRBJ2-3 provide the parts outside the CDR3, is DAMVIQNPRYQVTQFGKPVTLSCSQTLNHNVMYWYQQKSSQAPKLLFHYYDKDFNNEADTPDNFQSRRPNTSFCFLDIRSPGLGDTAMYLCATLAASTDTQYFGPGTRLTVL.